The clone carrying this TCR beta chain has just one count. No antigen is known for it. This sample stems from a study of cytomegalovirus exposure and HLA in healthy donors. Study-level findings and limits: Later analysis indicated greater clonal expansion among HLA-associated TCR beta chains than among equally common other chains. Across donors, presence/absence analyses took sequencing depth to be roughly uniform.

60 Vbeta and 13 Jbeta primers were used in PCR. Here immunoSEQ multiplex PCR was the method, and the copy in TCRdb shows in-frame clones only, minus some. The sample lists about 130,000 clones, approximately 87% occurring once. With 0 bases clipped from V and 0 bases from J, the junction kept 16 bases outside the gene matches. From germline, CDR1 is MGHRA and CDR2 YSYEKL. The CDR3 sequence is 20 residues long. The origin of this receptor is a woman aged 25 to 45 in good health and CMV-seronegative. Sample: PBMCs. The rearrangement joins TRBV4-1 to TRBJ2-7; 8 bases line up with TRBD2. CDR3: CASSQDRTGGYRSLSYEQYF. CDR3 nucleotides: TGCGCCAGCAGCCAAGATAGGACGGGGGGGTACCGCAGTCTCTCCTACGAGCAGTACTTC.